These 15 T cell receptor beta chains were all obtained from the same sample, sequenced in a study of monozygotic twins with inflammatory bowel disease (dated by TCRdb to about 2019). The library was produced with 5' RACE. Sequencer: Illumina HiSeq 2500. With the reads reprocessed by TCRdb, a single entry stands for each CDR3 protein sequence and no DNA is reported. This specimen's table enumerates about 160,000 distinct CDR3 sequences. The ten largest clones capture roughly 2.6% of the sample. Sequencing was done on a sample of blood. These receptors originate from a human donor with ulcerative colitis or Crohn's disease, or a healthy co-twin of an affected twin (not recorded which).

The V and J genes are TRBV28 and TRBJ2-1; TCRdb's assignment of TRBD1 cannot be checked, as there is no DNA. CDR3 length equals 14 residues. The germline gives CDR1 MDHEN, CDR2 SYDVKM. This chain's CDR3 is CASSSGTVYNEQFF.

V usage is TRBV7-2 and J usage is TRBJ2-1. Germline V lookup: CDR1 SGHTA, CDR2 FQGNSA. The CDR3 is made up of 15 amino acids. The CDR3 protein is CASSLADPSYNEQFF.

The rearrangement joins TRBV11-2 to TRBJ1-2; TCRdb designates TRBD1, a call that cannot be tested without DNA. Germline CDR1 SGHAT, CDR2 FQNNGV. The length of the CDR3 is 15 residues. CDR3 sequence reads: CASSLVPGANYGYTF. The whole variable domain, remainder taken from reference TRBV11-2 and TRBJ1-2, is EAGVAQSPRYKIIEKRQSVAFWCNPISGHATLYWYQQILGQGPKLLIQFQNNGVVDDSQLPKDRFSAERLKGVDSTLKIQPAKLEDSAVYLCASSLVPGANYGYTFGSGTRLTVV.

The chain joins TRBV20-1 to TRBJ2-3; TCRdb's assignment of TRBD1 cannot be checked, as there is no DNA. This CDR3 is built from 14 residues. Germline CDR1 and CDR2: DFQATT and SNEGSKA (reference sequence). CDR3 region: CSASPGSSTDTQYF.

The chain couples TRBV6-2 or TRBV6-3 to TRBJ2-7. This CDR3 contains 14 residues. Germline CDR1 reads MNHEY; CDR2 reads SVGEGT. CDR3 loop: CASRLDRASYEQYF.

This chain links TRBV25-1 with TRBJ2-7; with no DNA, the TCRdb D assignment of TRBD1 cannot be verified. The CDR3 contains 15 residues. CDR1 and CDR2 (germline): MGHDK, SYGVNS. The CDR3: CASQPPGGSSYEQYF.

This chain connects TRBV20-1 to TRBJ2-5; the TCRdb D gene call, TRBD2, has no DNA to confirm it. CDR3 length: 14 amino acids. Germline values: CDR1 DFQATT, CDR2 SNEGSKA (reference sequence). The chain's CDR3 is CSASGRLERETQYF.

The genes are TRBV30 and TRBJ2-1; TCRdb returns TRBD1, unconfirmable since there is no DNA. CDR1 is GTSNPN, CDR2 SVGIG, per germline (reference sequence). There are 13 residues in the CDR3. The CDR3 loop is CAWSQGVYNEQFF. The entire variable domain, with the rest obtained from reference TRBV30 and TRBJ2-1, is as follows: SQTIHQWPATLVQPVGSPLSLECTVEGTSNPNLYWYRQAAGRGLQLLFYSVGIGQISSEVPQNLSASRPQDRQFILSSKKLLLSDSGFYLCAWSQGVYNEQFFGPGTRLTVL.

The gene calls are TRBV5-6 and TRBJ1-3; TCRdb names TRBD1, which stays unverified in the absence of DNA. The CDR3 is 16 residues long. Germline V gene lookup returns CDR1 SGHDT and CDR2 YYEEEE. CDR3 region: CASSLDPRGPGNTIYF.

V gene TRBV7-8 combines with J gene TRBJ1-5; the TCRdb D gene call, TRBD1, has no DNA to confirm it. The V gene's germline CDR1 is SGHVS and CDR2 FQNEAQ. This CDR3 has 15 residues. The CDR3 protein is CASSTRAAVDQPQHF.

The chain employs TRBV12-3 or TRBV12-4 and TRBJ1-6. CDR3 length equals 13 residues. The CDR3 spells CASSLSLPGPLHF.

The chain combines TRBV20-1 with TRBJ1-4; absent DNA, TCRdb's TRBD1 call cannot be checked. Germline V gene sequence: CDR1 DFQATT, CDR2 SNEGSKA (reference sequence). The CDR3 covers 14 residues. CDR3 region: CSAKIGALNEKLFF.

This chain uses TRBV5-1 with TRBJ2-3; TCRdb's D call, TRBD2, is unchecked because there is no DNA. The germline V gene has CDR1 SGHRS and CDR2 YFSETQ. CDR3 length: 16 amino acids. The CDR3 sequence: CASSRTSGGSTDTQYF.

V and J are TRBV5-1 and TRBJ1-4. Germline V gives CDR1 SGHRS, CDR2 YFSETQ. The CDR3 runs 14 residues. Here the CDR3 reads CASSLERWNEKLFF.

The rearrangement joins TRBV5-1 to TRBJ1-5; as DNA is missing, the TRBD1 call by TCRdb cannot be tested. CDR1 and CDR2 (germline): SGHRS, YFSETQ. The length of the CDR3 is 15 residues. The CDR3 protein is CASSLQGARNQPQHF.